A selection of T cell receptor beta chains follows, all from one sample in a study of cytomegalovirus exposure and HLA in healthy donors. The protocol was immunoSEQ multiplex PCR, while the TCRdb copy is restricted to in-frame clones and leaves out a portion. The sample lists about 170,000 clones, 60% to 80% seen once, with about 3.4% in the top ten. The source material was PBMCs. These receptors all come from a female donor in good health and CMV-seronegative. Both conserved end residues are part of each CDR3. Each record gives: D gene, V gene, J gene, clone size, CDR3 protein, CDR3 DNA. The D gene is left open where the match is weak. The listing skips clone size in some rows; elsewhere it reads once, few, many or a size class.

-	TRBV5-1	TRBJ1-1	-	CASSSGPANTEAFF	TGCGCCAGCAGCTCGGGTCCGGCGAACACTGAAGCTTTCTTT
TRBD2	TRBV5-8	TRBJ2-5	-	CASSIISGGFQETQYF	TGTGCCAGCAGCATCATTAGCGGGGGGTTTCAAGAGACCCAGTACTTC
-	TRBV5-1	TRBJ1-5	-	CASSFGEYNQPQHF	TGCGCCAGCAGCTTCGGGGAGTACAATCAGCCCCAGCATTTT
-	TRBV6-6	TRBJ2-3	-	CASSPSGDTQYF	TGTGCCAGCAGCCCATCCGGTGATACGCAGTATTTT
-	TRBV6-5	TRBJ2-7	once	CASSFGGRSSYEQYF	TGTGCCAGCAGTTTCGGGGGGCGCAGCTCCTACGAGCAGTACTTC
-	TRBV28	TRBJ2-7	-	CASRPTEYYEQYF	TGTGCCAGCAGACCTACAGAATACTACGAGCAGTACTTC
TRBD1	TRBV6-6	TRBJ2-3	-	CASATGGITDTQYF	TGTGCCAGCGCAACAGGGGGGATCACAGATACGCAGTATTTT
TRBD2	TRBV5-1	TRBJ2-3	-	CASSPPSGGPDTQYF	TGCGCCAGCAGCCCACCGTCGGGAGGGCCCGATACGCAGTATTTT
-	TRBV11-1	TRBJ2-1	-	CASSRVYNEQFF	TGTGCCAGCAGCCGGGTTTACAATGAGCAGTTCTTC
-	TRBV7-2	TRBJ2-2	-	CASSLGGPSTGELFF	TGTGCCAGCAGCTTAGGGGGCCCAAGTACCGGGGAGCTGTTTTTT
-	TRBV4-3	TRBJ2-7	-	CASSSSRGATYEQYF	TGCGCCAGCAGCTCATCCCGGGGGGCAACCTACGAGCAGTACTTC
-	TRBV5-1	TRBJ2-7	few	CASSSSQRLPYEQYF	TGCGCCAGCAGCAGCAGCCAGCGTTTACCATACGAGCAGTACTTC
-	TRBV29-1	TRBJ1-2	-	CSVEGQYYGYTF	TGCAGCGTTGAAGGGCAGTACTATGGCTACACCTTC
TRBD1	TRBV19	TRBJ2-4	-	CASSISDRGDIQYF	TGTGCCAGTAGTATTAGCGACAGGGGGGACATTCAGTACTTC
-	TRBV25-1	TRBJ1-5	-	CASSSGEAQHF	TGTGCCAGCAGCTCGGGAGAAGCCCAGCATTTT
-	TRBV19	TRBJ2-2	-	CASSIYRDTGELFF	TGTGCCAGTAGTATTTACCGCGACACCGGGGAGCTGTTTTTT
-	TRBV28	TRBJ2-7	-	CASSWPPGQGKTYEQYF	TGTGCCAGCAGTTGGCCCCCCGGGCAGGGAAAAACCTACGAGCAGTACTTC
-	TRBV6-1	TRBJ1-4	-	CASIAGGREKLFF	TGTGCCAGCATTGCGGGGGGGCGGGAAAAACTGTTTTTT